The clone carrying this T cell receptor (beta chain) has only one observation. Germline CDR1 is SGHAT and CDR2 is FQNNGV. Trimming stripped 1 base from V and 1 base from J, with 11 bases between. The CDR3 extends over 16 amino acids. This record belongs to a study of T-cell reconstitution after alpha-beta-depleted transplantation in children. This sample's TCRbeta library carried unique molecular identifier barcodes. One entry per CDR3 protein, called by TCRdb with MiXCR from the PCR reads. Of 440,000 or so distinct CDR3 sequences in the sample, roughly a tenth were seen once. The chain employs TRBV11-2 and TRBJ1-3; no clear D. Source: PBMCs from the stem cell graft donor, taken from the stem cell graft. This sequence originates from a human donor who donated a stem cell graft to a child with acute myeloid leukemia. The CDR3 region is CASSLVVSGSGNTIYF. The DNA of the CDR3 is TGTGCCAGCAGCTTAGTGGTTTCGGGTTCTGGAAACACCATATATTTT.